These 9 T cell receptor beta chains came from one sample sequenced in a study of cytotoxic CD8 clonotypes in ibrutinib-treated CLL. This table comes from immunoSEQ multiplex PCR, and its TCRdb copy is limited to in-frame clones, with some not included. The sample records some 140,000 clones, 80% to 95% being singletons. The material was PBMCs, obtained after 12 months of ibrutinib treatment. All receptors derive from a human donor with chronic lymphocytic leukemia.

CDR3 DNA: TGTGCCAGCAGCCCAAGGACTAGGTCTGGGGGCCACTCTGGAAACACCATATATTTT. This codes for CASSPRTRSGGHSGNTIYF. The rearrangement links TRBV7-9 to TRBJ1-3; maybe TRBD1 (6 bases). The CDR3 has 19 amino acids. CDR1 and CDR2 (germline): SEHNR, FQNEAQ (reference sequence). V was shortened by 5 bases and J by 0 bases, with 23 bases between the two germline ends.

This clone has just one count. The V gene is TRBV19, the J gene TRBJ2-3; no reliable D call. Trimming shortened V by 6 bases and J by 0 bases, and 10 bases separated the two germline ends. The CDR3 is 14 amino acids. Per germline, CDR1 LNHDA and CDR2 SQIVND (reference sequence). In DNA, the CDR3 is TGTGCCAGTAGCGATTATAGAAGCACAGATACGCAGTATTTT. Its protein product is CASSDYRSTDTQYF. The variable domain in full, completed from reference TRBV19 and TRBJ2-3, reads DGGITQSPKYLFRKEGQNVTLSCEQNLNHDAMYWYRQDPGQGLRLIYYSQIVNDFQKGDIAEGYSVSREKKESFPLTVTSAQKNPTAFYLCASSDYRSTDTQYFGPGTRLTVL.

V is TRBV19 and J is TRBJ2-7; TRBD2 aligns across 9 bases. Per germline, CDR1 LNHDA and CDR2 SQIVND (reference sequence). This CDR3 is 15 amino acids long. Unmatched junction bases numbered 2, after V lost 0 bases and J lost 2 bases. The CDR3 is CASSIEVAGAYEQYF. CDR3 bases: TGTGCCAGTAGTATAGAGGTAGCGGGAGCCTACGAGCAGTACTTC.

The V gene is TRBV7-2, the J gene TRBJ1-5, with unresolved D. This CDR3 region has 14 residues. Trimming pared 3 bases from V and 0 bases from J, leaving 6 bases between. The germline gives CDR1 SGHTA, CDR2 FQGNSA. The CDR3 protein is CASSFMYSNQPQHF. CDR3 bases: TGTGCCAGCAGCTTTATGTATAGCAATCAGCCCCAGCATTTT.

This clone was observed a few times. CDR3 in amino acids: CASSRRWPTGELFF. The CDR3 DNA follows: TGTGCCAGCAGCCGAAGGTGGCCTACCGGGGAGCTGTTTTTT. The gene calls are TRBV7-2 and TRBJ2-2; D is uncertain. The V end lost 5 bases, the J end lost 5 bases, and 12 bases lay between the germline ends. The CDR3 extends over 14 amino acids. From germline, CDR1 is SGHTA and CDR2 FQGNSA.

In DNA form, the CDR3 reads TGTGCCAGCAGCTTGTATGTGGGAGGGCTCCAGACCGGGGAGCTGTTTTTT. Translated, it gives CASSLYVGGLQTGELFF. This rearrangement joins TRBV5-4 to TRBJ2-2; TRBD2 matches 7 bases. The germline V gene has CDR1 SGHNT and CDR2 YYREEE (reference sequence). This CDR3 is 17 amino acids long. The junction had 11 bases not matched to a gene; V was cut back by 1 base and J by 5 bases.

CDR3 coding DNA: TGTGCCAGCAGTTTATCAACCTTGACAGACACGTCCTACAATGAGCAGTTCTTC. Encoded protein: CASSLSTLTDTSYNEQFF. The J gene is TRBJ2-1, the V gene TRBV27; D may be TRBD1 (5 bases). The germline V and J ends were trimmed by 0 bases and 1 base, with 16 bases remaining between them. The CDR3 covers 18 residues. The germline CDR1 and CDR2 sequences are MNHEY and SMNVEV (reference sequence).

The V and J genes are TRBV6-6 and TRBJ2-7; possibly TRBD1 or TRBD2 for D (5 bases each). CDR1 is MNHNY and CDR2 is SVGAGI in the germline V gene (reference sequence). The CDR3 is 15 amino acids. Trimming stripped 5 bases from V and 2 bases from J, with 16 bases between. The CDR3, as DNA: TGTGCCAGCAGTACCCCGGGACGCCCAGCCTACGAGCAGTACTTC. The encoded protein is CASSTPGRPAYEQYF.

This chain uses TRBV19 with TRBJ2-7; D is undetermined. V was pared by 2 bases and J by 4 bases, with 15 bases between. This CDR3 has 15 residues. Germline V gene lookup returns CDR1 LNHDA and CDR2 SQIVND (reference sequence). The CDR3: CASSISYVVGYEQYF. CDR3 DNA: TGTGCCAGTAGTATAAGTTACGTGGTGGGGTACGAGCAGTACTTC.